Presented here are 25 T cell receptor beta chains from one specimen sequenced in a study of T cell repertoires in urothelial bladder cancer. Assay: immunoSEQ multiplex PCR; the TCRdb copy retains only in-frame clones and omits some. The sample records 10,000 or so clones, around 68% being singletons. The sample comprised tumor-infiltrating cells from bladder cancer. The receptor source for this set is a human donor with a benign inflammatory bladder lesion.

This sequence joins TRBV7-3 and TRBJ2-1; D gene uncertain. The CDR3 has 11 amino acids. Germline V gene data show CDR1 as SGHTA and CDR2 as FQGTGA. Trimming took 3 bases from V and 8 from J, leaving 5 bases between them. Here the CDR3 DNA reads TGTGCCAGCAGCTTTGGGGATGAGCAGTTCTTC. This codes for CASSFGDEQFF.

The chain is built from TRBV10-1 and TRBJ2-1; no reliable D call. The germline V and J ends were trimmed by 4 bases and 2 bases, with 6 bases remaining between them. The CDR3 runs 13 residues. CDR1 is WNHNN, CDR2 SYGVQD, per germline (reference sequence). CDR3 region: CASSALPYNEQFF. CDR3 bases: TGCGCCAGCAGTGCACTCCCCTACAATGAGCAGTTCTTC.

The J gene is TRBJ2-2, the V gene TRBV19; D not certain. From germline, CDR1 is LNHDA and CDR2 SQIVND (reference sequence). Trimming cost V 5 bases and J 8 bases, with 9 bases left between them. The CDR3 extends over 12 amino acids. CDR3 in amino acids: CASSEGMGELFF. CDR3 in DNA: TGTGCCAGTAGTGAAGGGATGGGGGAGCTGTTTTTT.

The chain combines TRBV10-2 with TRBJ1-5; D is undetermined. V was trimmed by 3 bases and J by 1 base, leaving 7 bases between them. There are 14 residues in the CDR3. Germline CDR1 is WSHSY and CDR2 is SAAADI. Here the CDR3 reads CASSDGESNQPQHF. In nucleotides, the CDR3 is TGCGCCAGCAGTGATGGGGAAAGCAATCAGCCCCAGCATTTT.

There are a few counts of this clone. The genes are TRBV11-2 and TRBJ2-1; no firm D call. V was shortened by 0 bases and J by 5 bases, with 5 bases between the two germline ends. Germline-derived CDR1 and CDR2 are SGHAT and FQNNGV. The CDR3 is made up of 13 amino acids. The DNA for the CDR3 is TGTGCCAGCAGCTTAGATCCCAACAATGAGCAGTTCTTC. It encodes CASSLDPNNEQFF. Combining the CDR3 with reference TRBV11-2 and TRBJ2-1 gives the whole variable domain EAGVAQSPRYKIIEKRQSVAFWCNPISGHATLYWYQQILGQGPKLLIQFQNNGVVDDSQLPKDRFSAERLKGVDSTLKIQPAKLEDSAVYLCASSLDPNNEQFFGPGTRLTVL.

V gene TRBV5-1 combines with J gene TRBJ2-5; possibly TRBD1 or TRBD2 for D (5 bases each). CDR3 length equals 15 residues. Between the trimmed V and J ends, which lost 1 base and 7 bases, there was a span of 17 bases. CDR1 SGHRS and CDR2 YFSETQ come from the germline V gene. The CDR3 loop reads CASSLKLRGTGTQYF. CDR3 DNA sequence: TGCGCCAGCAGCTTGAAATTGAGGGGCACGGGGACCCAGTACTTC. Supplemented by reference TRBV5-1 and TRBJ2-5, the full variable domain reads KAGVTQTPRYLIKTRGQQVTLSCSPISGHRSVSWYQQTPGQGLQFLFEYFSETQRNKGNFPGRFSGRQFSNSRSEMNVSTLELGDSALYLCASSLKLRGTGTQYFGPGTRLLVL.

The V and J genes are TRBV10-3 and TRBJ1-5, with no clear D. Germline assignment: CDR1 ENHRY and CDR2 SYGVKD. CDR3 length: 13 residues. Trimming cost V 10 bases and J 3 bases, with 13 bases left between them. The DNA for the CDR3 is TGTGCCACCGGGTCGGTTTTCAATCAGCCCCAGCATTTT. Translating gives CATGSVFNQPQHF.

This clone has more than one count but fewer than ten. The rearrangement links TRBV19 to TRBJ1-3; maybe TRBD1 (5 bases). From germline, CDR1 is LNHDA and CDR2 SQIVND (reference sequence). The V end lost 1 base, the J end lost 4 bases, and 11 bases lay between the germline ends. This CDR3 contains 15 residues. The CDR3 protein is CASSIGGTTGNTIYF. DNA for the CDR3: TGTGCCAGTAGTATAGGGGGCACCACAGGAAACACCATATATTTT.

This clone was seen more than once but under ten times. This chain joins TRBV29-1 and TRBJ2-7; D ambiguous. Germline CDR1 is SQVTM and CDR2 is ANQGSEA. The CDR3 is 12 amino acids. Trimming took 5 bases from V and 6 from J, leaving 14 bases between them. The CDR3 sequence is CSVQDAETEQYF. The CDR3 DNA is TGCAGCGTTCAGGACGCTGAAACCGAGCAGTACTTC.

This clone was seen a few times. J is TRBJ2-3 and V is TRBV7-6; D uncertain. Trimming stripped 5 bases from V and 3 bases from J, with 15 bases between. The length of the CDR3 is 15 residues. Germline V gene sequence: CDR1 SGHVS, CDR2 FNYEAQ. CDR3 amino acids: CASSPSSLRTDTQYF. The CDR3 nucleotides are TGTGCCAGCAGCCCTAGTTCGCTACGAACAGATACGCAGTATTTT.

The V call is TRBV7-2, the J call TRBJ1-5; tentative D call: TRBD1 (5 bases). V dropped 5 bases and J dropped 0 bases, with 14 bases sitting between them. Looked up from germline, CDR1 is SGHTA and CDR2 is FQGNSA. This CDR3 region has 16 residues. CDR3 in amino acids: CASSPLTDFSNQPQHF. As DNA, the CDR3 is TGTGCCAGCAGCCCTCTGACAGATTTTAGCAATCAGCCCCAGCATTTT.

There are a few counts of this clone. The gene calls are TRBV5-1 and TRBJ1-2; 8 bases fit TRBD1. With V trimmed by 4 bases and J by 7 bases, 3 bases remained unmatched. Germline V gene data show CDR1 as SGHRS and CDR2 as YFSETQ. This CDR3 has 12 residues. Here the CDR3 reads CASSPDRAGYTF. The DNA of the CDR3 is TGCGCCAGCAGCCCGGACAGGGCTGGCTACACCTTC.

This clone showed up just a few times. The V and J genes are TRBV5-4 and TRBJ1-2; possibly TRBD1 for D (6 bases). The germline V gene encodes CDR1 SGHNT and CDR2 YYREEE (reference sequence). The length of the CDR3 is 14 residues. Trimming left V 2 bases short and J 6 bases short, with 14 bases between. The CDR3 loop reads CASSLQGAAHGYTF. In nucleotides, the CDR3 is TGTGCCAGCAGCTTACAGGGAGCCGCACATGGCTACACCTTC.

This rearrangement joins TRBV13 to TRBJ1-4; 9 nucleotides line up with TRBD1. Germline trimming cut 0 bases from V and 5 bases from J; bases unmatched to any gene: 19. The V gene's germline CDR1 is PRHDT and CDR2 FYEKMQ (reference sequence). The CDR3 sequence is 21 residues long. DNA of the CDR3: TGTGCCAGCAGCTTAGGCCCGTCTGCCGGGACAGGGCCGGCGGGCAATGAAAAACTGTTTTTT. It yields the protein CASSLGPSAGTGPAGNEKLFF.

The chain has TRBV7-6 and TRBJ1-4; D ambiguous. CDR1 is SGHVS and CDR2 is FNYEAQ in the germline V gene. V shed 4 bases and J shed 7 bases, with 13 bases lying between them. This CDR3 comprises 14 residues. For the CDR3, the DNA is TGTGCCAGCAGCTATACGAATAACCCTGAAAAACTGTTTTTT. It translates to CASSYTNNPEKLFF.

As DNA, the CDR3 is TGCGCCAGCAGCGGAGTACAGGGGGTGAGGAACGAGCAGTACTTC. Its protein is CASSGVQGVRNEQYF. The gene calls are TRBV5-1 and TRBJ2-7; 8 nucleotides align to TRBD1. CDR3 size: 15 residues. Germline-derived CDR1 and CDR2 are SGHRS and YFSETQ. J gave up 5 bases and V 4 bases, and 11 bases lay outside the gene matches.

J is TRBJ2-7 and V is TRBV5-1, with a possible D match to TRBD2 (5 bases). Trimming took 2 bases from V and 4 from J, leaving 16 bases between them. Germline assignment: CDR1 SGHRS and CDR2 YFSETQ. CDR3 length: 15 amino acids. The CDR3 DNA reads TGCGCCAGCAGCTTTATCGGGGTCTTCGAGTACGAGCAGTACTTC. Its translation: CASSFIGVFEYEQYF.

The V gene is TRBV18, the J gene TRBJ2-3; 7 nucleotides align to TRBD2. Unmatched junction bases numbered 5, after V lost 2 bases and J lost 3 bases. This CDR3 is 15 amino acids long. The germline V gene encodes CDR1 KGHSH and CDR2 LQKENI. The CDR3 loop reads CASSPSGGGTDTQYF. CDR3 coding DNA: TGTGCCAGCTCACCAAGCGGCGGGGGTACAGATACGCAGTATTTT.

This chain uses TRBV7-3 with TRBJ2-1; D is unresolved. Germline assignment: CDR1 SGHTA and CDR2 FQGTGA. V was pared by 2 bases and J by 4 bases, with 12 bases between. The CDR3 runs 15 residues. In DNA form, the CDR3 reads TGTGCCAGCAGCTTAGGTAGTAGAGGTTACAATGAGCAGTTCTTC. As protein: CASSLGSRGYNEQFF.

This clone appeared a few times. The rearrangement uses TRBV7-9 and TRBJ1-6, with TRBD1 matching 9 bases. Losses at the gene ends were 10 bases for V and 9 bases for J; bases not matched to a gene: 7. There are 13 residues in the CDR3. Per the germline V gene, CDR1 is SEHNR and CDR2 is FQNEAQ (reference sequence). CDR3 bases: TGTGCCACTACGGACAGGGGAGCTTCACCCCTCCACTTT. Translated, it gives CATTDRGASPLHF.

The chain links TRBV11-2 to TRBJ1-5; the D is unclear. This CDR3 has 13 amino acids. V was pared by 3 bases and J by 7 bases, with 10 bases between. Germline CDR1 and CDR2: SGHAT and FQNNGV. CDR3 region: CASSFWRGQPQHF. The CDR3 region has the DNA TGTGCCAGCAGCTTCTGGCGCGGGCAGCCCCAGCATTTT.

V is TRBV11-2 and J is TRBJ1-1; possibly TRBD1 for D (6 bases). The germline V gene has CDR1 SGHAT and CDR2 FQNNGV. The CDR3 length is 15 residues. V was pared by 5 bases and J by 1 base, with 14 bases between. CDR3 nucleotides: TGTGCCAGCAGCCGGCTCACAGGGTCGAACACTGAAGCTTTCTTT. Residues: CASSRLTGSNTEAFF.

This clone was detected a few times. The CDR3 region is CATSRFLQGATNYGYTF. The DNA for the CDR3 is TGTGCCACCAGCAGATTCTTACAGGGGGCAACGAACTATGGCTACACCTTC. The rearrangement uses TRBV15 and TRBJ1-2; the match to TRBD1 covers 9 bases. V shed 2 bases, J shed 2 bases, and the junction held 9 bases outside the gene matches. CDR3 length: 17 amino acids. Germline V gives CDR1 LNHNV, CDR2 YYDKDF (reference sequence).

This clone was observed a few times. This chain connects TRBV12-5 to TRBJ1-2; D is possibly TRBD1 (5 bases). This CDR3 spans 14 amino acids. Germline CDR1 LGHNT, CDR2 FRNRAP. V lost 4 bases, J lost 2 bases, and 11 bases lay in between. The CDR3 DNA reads TGTGCTAGTGGTTCAGGGCAGATGAACTATGGCTACACCTTC. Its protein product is CASGSGQMNYGYTF. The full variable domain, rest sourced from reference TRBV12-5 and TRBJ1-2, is DARVTQTPRHKVTEMGQEVTMRCQPILGHNTVFWYRQTMMQGLELLAYFRNRAPLDDSGMPKDRFSAEMPDATLATLKIQPSEPRDSAVYFCASGSGQMNYGYTFGSGTRLTVV.

The DNA of the CDR3 is TGTGCCAGGCCCAGGGAGACCCAGTACTTC. Its translation: CARPRETQYF. This chain links TRBV14 with TRBJ2-5, with no clear D. The CDR3 loop spans 10 amino acids. Trimming left V 9 bases short and J 5 bases short, with 7 bases between. Germline loops: CDR1 SGHDN, CDR2 FVKESK.